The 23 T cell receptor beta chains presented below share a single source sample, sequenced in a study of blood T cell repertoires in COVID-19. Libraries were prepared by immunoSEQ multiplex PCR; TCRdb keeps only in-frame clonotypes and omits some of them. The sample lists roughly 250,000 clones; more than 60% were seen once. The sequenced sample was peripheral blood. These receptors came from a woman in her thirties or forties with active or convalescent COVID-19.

In nucleotides, the CDR3 is TGCAGCGTTGCTGGGACCGGGGGTGAAAAACTGTTTTTT. Translating it yields CSVAGTGGEKLFF. V usage is TRBV29-1 and J usage is TRBJ1-4, with a possible D match to TRBD1 (5 bases). CDR3 length equals 13 residues. The V gene lost 4 bases and the J gene lost 7 bases, with 13 bases spanning the gap. Germline assignment: CDR1 SQVTM and CDR2 ANQGSEA.

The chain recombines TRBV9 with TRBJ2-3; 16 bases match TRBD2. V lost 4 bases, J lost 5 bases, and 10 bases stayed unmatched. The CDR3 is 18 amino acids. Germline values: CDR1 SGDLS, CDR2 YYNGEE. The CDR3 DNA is TGTGCCAGCAGCTTCACCGGGACTAGCGGGGGGGGTCAAGATACGCAGTATTTT. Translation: CASSFTGTSGGGQDTQYF.

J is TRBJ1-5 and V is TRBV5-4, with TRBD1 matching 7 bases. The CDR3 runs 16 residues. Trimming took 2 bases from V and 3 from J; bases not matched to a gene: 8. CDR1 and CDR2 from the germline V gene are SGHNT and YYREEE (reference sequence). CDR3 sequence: CASSFYTGVSNQPQHF. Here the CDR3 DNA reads TGTGCCAGCAGCTTTTATACAGGGGTTTCCAATCAGCCCCAGCATTTT. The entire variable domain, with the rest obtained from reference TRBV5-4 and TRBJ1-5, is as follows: ETGVTQSPTHLIKTRGQQVTLRCSSQSGHNTVSWYQQALGQGPQFIFQYYREEENGRGNFPPRFSGLQFPNYSSELNVNALELDDSALYLCASSFYTGVSNQPQHFGDGTRLSIL.

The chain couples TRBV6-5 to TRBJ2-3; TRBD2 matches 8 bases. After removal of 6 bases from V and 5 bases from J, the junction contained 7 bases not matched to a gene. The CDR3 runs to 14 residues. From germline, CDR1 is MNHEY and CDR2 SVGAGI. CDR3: CASRPRGGEDTQYF. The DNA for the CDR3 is TGTGCCAGCAGACCCCGGGGGGGCGAAGATACGCAGTATTTT.

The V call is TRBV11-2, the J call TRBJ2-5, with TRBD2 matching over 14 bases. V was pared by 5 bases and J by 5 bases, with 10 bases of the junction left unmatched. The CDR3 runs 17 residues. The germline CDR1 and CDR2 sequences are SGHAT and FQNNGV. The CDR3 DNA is TGTGCCAGCAGCATTCGGGGACTAGCGGGGGAAAGGGAGACCCAGTACTTC. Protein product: CASSIRGLAGERETQYF. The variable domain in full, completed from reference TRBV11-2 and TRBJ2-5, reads EAGVAQSPRYKIIEKRQSVAFWCNPISGHATLYWYQQILGQGPKLLIQFQNNGVVDDSQLPKDRFSAERLKGVDSTLKIQPAKLEDSAVYLCASSIRGLAGERETQYFGPGTRLLVL.

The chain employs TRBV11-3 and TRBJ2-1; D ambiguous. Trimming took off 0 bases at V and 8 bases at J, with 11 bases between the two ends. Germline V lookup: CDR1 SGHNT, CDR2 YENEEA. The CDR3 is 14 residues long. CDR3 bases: TGTGCCAGCAGCTTAGAACGGTTCTCCGATGAGCAGTTCTTC. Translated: CASSLERFSDEQFF.

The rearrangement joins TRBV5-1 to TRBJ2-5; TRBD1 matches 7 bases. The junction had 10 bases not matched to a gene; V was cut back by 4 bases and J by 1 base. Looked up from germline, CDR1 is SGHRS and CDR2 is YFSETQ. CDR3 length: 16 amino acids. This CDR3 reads CASSQDINRGQETQYF. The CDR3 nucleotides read TGCGCCAGCAGCCAGGACATTAACAGGGGCCAAGAGACCCAGTACTTC. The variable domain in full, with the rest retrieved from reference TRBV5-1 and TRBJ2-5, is KAGVTQTPRYLIKTRGQQVTLSCSPISGHRSVSWYQQTPGQGLQFLFEYFSETQRNKGNFPGRFSGRQFSNSRSEMNVSTLELGDSALYLCASSQDINRGQETQYFGPGTRLLVL.

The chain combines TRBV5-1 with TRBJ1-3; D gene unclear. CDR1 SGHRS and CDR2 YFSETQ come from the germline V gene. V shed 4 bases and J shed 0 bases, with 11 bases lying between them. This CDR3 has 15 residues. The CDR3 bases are TGCGCCAGCAGCCGGGATTTCCCCTCTGGAAACACCATATATTTT. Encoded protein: CASSRDFPSGNTIYF.

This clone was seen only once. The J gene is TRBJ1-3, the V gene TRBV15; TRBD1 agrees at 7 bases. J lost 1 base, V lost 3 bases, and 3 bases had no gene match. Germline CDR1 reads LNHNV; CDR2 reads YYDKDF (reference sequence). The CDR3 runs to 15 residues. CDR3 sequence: CATSRMTGSGNTIYF. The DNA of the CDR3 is TGTGCCACCAGCAGGATGACAGGGTCTGGAAACACCATATATTTT.

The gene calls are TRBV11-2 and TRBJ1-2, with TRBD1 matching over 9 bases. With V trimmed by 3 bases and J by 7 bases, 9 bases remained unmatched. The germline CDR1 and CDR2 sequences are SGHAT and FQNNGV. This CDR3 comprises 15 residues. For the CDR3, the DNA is TGTGCCAGCAGCTTTCTGGGGACAGGGCGTTCTGGCTACACCTTC. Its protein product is CASSFLGTGRSGYTF.

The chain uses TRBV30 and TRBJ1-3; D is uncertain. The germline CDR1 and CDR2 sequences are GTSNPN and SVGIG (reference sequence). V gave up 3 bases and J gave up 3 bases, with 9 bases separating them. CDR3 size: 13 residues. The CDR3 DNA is TGTGCCTGGAGGCCGGGATATGGAAACACCATATATTTT. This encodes CAWRPGYGNTIYF.

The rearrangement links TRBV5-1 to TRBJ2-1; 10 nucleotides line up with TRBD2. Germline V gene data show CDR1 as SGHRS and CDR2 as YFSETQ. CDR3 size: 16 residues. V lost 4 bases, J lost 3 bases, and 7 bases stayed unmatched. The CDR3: CASSASSGGRYNEQFF. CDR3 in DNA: TGCGCCAGCAGCGCATCTAGCGGGGGCCGCTACAATGAGCAGTTCTTC.

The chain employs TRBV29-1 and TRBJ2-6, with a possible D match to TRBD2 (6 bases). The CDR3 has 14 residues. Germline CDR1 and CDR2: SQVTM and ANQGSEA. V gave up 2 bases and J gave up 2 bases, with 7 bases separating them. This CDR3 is CSVETGAGANVLTF. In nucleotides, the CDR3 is TGCAGCGTTGAAACGGGGGCTGGGGCCAACGTCCTGACTTTC.

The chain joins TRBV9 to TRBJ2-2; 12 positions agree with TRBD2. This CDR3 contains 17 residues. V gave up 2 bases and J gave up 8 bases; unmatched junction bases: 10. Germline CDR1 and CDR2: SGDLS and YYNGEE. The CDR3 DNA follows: TGTGCCAGCAGCGTTCTGCCTAGCGGGGGGGCCGGTGGGGAGCTGTTTTTT. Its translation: CASSVLPSGGAGGELFF.

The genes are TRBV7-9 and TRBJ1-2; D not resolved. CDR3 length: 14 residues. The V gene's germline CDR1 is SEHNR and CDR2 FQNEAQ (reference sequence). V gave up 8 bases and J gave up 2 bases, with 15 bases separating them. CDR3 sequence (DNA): TGTGCCAGCTCGATGCGGGGAACGAACTATGGCTACACCTTC. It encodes CASSMRGTNYGYTF.

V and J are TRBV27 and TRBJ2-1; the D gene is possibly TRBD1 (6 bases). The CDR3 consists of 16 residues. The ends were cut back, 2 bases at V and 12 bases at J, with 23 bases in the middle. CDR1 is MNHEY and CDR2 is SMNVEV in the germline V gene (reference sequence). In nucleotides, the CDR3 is TGTGCCAGCAGTTTACAAAGGGAGACAGGTCCATCTGGGCAGTTCTTC. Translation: CASSLQRETGPSGQFF.

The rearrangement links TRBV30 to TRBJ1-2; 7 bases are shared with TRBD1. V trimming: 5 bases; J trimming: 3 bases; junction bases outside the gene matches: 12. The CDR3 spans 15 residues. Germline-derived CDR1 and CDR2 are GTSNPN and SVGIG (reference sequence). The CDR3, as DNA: TGTGCCTGGGGGAAGACAGGGCTCTTTTACTATGGCTACACCTTC. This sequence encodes CAWGKTGLFYYGYTF.

CDR3 sequence (DNA): TGTGCCAGCAGCCGACAGGGGGTTAACTATGGCTACACCTTC. Translated, it gives CASSRQGVNYGYTF. The chain recombines TRBV5-5 with TRBJ1-2; 9 positions match TRBD1. Germline-derived CDR1 and CDR2 are SGHKS and YYEKEE (reference sequence). The CDR3 runs to 14 residues. The ends lost 4 bases at V and 1 base at J; junction bases unmatched: 2. Using reference TRBV5-5 and TRBJ1-2 for the parts outside the CDR3, the full variable domain is DAGVTQSPTHLIKTRGQQVTLRCSPISGHKSVSWYQQVLGQGPQFIFQYYEKEERGRGNFPDRFSARQFPNYSSELNVNALLLGDSALYLCASSRQGVNYGYTFGSGTRLTVV.

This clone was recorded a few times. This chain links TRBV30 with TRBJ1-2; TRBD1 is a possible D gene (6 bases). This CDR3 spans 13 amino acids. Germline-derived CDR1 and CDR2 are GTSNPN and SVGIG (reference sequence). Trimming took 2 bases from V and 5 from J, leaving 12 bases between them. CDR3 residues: CAWSKDSAYGYTF. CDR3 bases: TGTGCCTGGAGTAAGGACAGCGCGTATGGCTACACCTTC.

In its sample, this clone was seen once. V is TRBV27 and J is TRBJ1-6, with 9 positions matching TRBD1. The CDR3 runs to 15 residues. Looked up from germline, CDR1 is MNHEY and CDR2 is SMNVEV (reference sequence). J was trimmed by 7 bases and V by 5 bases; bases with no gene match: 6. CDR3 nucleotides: TGTGCCAGCAGTACTCCCGGGACAGGGAATTCACCCCTCCACTTT. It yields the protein CASSTPGTGNSPLHF.

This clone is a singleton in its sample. The CDR3 nucleotides read TGTGCCAGCAGCGCGGGACTAGCGGGAGACTACGAGCAGTACTTC. Translated: CASSAGLAGDYEQYF. This chain uses TRBV11-1 with TRBJ2-7; 14 bases are shared with TRBD2. The CDR3 consists of 15 residues. V lost 5 bases to trimming and J lost 3 bases; unmatched junction nucleotides: 3. Germline V gene data show CDR1 as SGHAT and CDR2 as FQDESV (reference sequence).

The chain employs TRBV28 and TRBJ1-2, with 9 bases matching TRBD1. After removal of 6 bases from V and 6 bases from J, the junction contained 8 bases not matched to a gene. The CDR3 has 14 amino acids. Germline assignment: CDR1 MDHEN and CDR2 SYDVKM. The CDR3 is CASRLTGTGNGYTF. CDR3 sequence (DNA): TGTGCCAGCAGACTGACCGGGACAGGGAATGGCTACACCTTC.

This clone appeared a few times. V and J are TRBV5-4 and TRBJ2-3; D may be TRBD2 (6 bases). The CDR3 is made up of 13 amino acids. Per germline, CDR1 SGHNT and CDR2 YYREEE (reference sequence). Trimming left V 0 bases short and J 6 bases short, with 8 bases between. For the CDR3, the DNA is TGTGCCAGCAGCTTGGGGGGGAGGGATACGCAGTATTTT. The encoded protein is CASSLGGRDTQYF.